These 14 T cell receptor beta chains were sequenced from one sample in a study of response to subunit inactivated influenza vaccine. TCRdb independently ran MiXCR on the RT-PCR reads; one entry per CDR3 protein. The table has 650,000 to 800,000 distinct CDR3 sequences, about 15% seen once. Specimen: PBMCs from blood, collected 14 to 15 days before vaccination. These receptors were taken from a man aged 45-65 years who received an inactivated influenza vaccine.

Here the CDR3 reads CASSYSGQYTEQFF. CDR3 DNA sequence: TGTGCCAGCAGTTACTCTGGACAGTATACTGAGCAGTTCTTC. V is TRBV6-2 or TRBV6-3 and J is TRBJ2-1; tentatively, D is TRBD1 (6 bases). Trimming removed 0 bases from V and 9 bases from J, with 12 bases in between. From germline, CDR1 is MNHEY and CDR2 SVGEGT. The CDR3 consists of 14 residues.

This clonotype has more than one count but fewer than ten. V is TRBV27 and J is TRBJ2-2; weak D call: TRBD2 (5 bases). Deletions cut 0 bases from V and 7 bases from J, with 12 bases between. The CDR3 has 15 residues. Germline-derived CDR1 and CDR2 are MNHEY and SMNVEV (reference sequence). This CDR3 is CASSLSAGHFGELFF. CDR3 in DNA: TGTGCCAGCAGTTTATCGGCGGGTCATTTCGGGGAGCTGTTTTTT.

The genes are TRBV7-2 and TRBJ2-5; D could derive from TRBD1 or TRBD2 (7 bases each). The germline V and J ends were trimmed by 7 bases and 4 bases, with 16 bases remaining between them. This CDR3 is 14 amino acids long. Germline CDR1 reads SGHTA; CDR2 reads FQGNSA. The CDR3 reads CASKTGRGIETQYF. The CDR3 DNA sequence: TGTGCCAGCAAGACAGGGAGGGGAATAGAGACCCAGTACTTC. Variable domain in full (rest from reference TRBV7-2 and TRBJ2-5): GAGVSQSPSNKVTEKGKDVELRCDPISGHTALYWYRQSLGQGLEFLIYFQGNSAPDKSGLPSDRFSAERTGGSVSTLTIQRTQQEDSAVYLCASKTGRGIETQYFGPGTRLLVL.

About this clonotype itself: The junction departs from germline at one end; a sequencing error may be responsible. This chain uses TRBV15 with TRBJ2-2, with 10 nucleotides matching TRBD2. This CDR3 is built from 15 residues. CDR1 is LNHNV, CDR2 YYDKDF, per germline (reference sequence). The CDR3 DNA reads as TGTGCCACCAGTCGGACTAGCGGCAACACCGGGGAGCTGTATTTT. This encodes CATSRTSGNTGELYF.

This clonotype was observed a handful of times. The genes are TRBV3-1 and TRBJ1-1, with D uncertain. Germline V gene lookup returns CDR1 LGHDT and CDR2 YNNKEL (reference sequence). This CDR3 comprises 12 residues. The V and J ends lost 6 bases and 9 bases respectively, with 14 bases between them. CDR3 loop: CASRRVADQAFF. CDR3 nucleotide sequence: TGTGCCAGCAGGCGGGTGGCAGACCAAGCTTTCTTT. Filled out from reference TRBV3-1 and TRBJ1-1, the complete variable domain reads DTAVSQTPKYLVTQMGNDKSIKCEQNLGHDTMYWYKQDSKKFLKIMFSYNNKELIINETVPNRFSPKSPDKAHLNLHINSLELGDSAVYFCASRRVADQAFFGQGTRLTVV.

This clonotype was observed a few times. The CDR3 spells CASSPGAYLGNEQFF. The CDR3 nucleotides are TGTGCCAGCAGCCCGGGGGCTTATCTGGGGAATGAGCAGTTCTTC. J is TRBJ2-1 and V is TRBV5-5; D may match TRBD1 or TRBD2 (6 bases each). Between the trimmed V and J ends, which lost 4 bases and 7 bases, there was a span of 18 bases. Germline V gene lookup returns CDR1 SGHKS and CDR2 YYEKEE (reference sequence). The CDR3 is 15 amino acids.

This clonotype was observed a handful of times. The chain uses TRBV5-1 and TRBJ2-3; 11 bases agree with TRBD2. V dropped 5 bases and J dropped 5; count of bases not matched to a gene: 10. Per germline, CDR1 SGHRS and CDR2 YFSETQ. The CDR3 consists of 16 residues. The CDR3 coding sequence is TGCGCCAGCAGTAGCGGGAGGGCTCATGAAAAAGATACGCAGTATTTT. Translated: CASSSGRAHEKDTQYF.

This clonotype was seen only a few times. V gene TRBV7-6 combines with J gene TRBJ2-5; D uncertain. Germline-derived CDR1 and CDR2 are SGHVS and FNYEAQ. The CDR3 consists of 15 residues. V dropped 0 bases and J dropped 4 bases, with 12 bases sitting between them. The CDR3 spells CASSLAQWMGETQYF. CDR3 bases: TGTGCCAGCAGCTTAGCGCAGTGGATGGGAGAGACCCAGTACTTC.

This clonotype was seen more than once but under ten times. The chain recombines TRBV7-2 with TRBJ2-7, with TRBD1 as a possible D gene (6 bases). V lost 2 bases and J lost 5, with 16 bases in between. The germline V gene encodes CDR1 SGHTA and CDR2 FQGNSA. This CDR3 contains 15 residues. The CDR3 region is CASSLIVQGSHEQYF. As DNA, the CDR3 is TGTGCCAGCAGCTTAATTGTCCAGGGGTCCCACGAGCAGTACTTC.

This clonotype was detected many times. The chain is built from TRBV7-8 and TRBJ2-7; TRBD2 might be the D (5 bases). Trimming took 5 bases from V and 5 from J, leaving 16 bases between them. This CDR3 has 14 amino acids. Germline V gene data show CDR1 as SGHVS and CDR2 as FQNEAQ. The DNA of the CDR3 is TGTGCCAGCAGCGGAGGCGGATTCCTAAACGAGCAGTACTTC. Its protein is CASSGGGFLNEQYF.

This clonotype has only a few counts. The chain combines TRBV21-1 with TRBJ2-1; no check of the table's D call, TRBD2, against the DNA was made. TRBV21-1 is a pseudogene locus. The CDR3 runs to 16 residues. CDR3 region: CASSNSRGGTYNEQFF. The CDR3 DNA follows: TGTGCCAGCAGCAATTCGCGGGGGGGCACCTACAATGAGCAGTTCTTC.

V is TRBV7-2 and J is TRBJ2-7; 7 positions agree with TRBD1. CDR1 and CDR2 (germline): SGHTA, FQGNSA. Trimming took 5 bases from V and 7 from J; bases not matched to a gene: 11. This CDR3 has 14 residues. This CDR3 is CASSPGQPEREQYF. CDR3 nucleotides: TGTGCCAGCAGCCCGGGACAGCCGGAACGGGAGCAGTACTTC. Using reference TRBV7-2 and TRBJ2-7 for the parts outside the CDR3, the full variable domain is GAGVSQSPSNKVTEKGKDVELRCDPISGHTALYWYRQSLGQGLEFLIYFQGNSAPDKSGLPSDRFSAERTGGSVSTLTIQRTQQEDSAVYLCASSPGQPEREQYFGPGTRLTVT.

The J gene is TRBJ1-2, the V gene TRBV4-3, with unresolved D. CDR3 length equals 15 residues. V shed 1 base and J shed 4 bases, with 13 bases lying between them. Germline assignment: CDR1 LGHNA and CDR2 YSLEER. The DNA of the CDR3 is TGCGCCAGCAGCCAAGCTATAGATTCGATCTATGGCTACACCTTC. This codes for CASSQAIDSIYGYTF.

This clonotype was seen a few times. One end of the junction does not line up with germline, which may come from a read error. This sequence joins TRBV3-1 and TRBJ1-1; D remains ambiguous. This CDR3 region has 12 residues. Germline V gene lookup returns CDR1 LGHDT and CDR2 YNNKEL (reference sequence). As DNA, the CDR3 is TGTGCCAGCAACCAAGGTTCGGCTAGAGCTTTCTTT. Translated: CASNQGSARAFF.